Presented here are 17 T cell receptor beta chains from one specimen sequenced in a study of early T cells in non-severe SARS-CoV-2 infection. TCRdb fed the 5' RACE reads into MiXCR, producing one record per CDR3 protein. The data contain tens of thousands of distinct CDR3 sequences, 4.1% of them singletons. Specimen: whole blood. These TCRs come from an adult who was a healthcare worker with PCR-confirmed SARS-CoV-2 infection or an uninfected control (not recorded which).

This clonotype was observed many times. V gene TRBV11-2 combines with J gene TRBJ2-5; 8 positions match TRBD2. Germline V gene sequence: CDR1 SGHAT, CDR2 FQNNGV. J was trimmed by 4 bases and V by 5 bases; bases with no gene match: 9. The CDR3 has 15 amino acids. CDR3 sequence: CASSHNSGVGETQYF. The CDR3 DNA follows: TGTGCCAGCAGCCACAATAGCGGGGTCGGAGAGACCCAGTACTTC.

This clonotype has at least ten counts. The CDR3 nucleotides are TGTGCCAGCAGCTTAGTGGGAGGGACGGCCCTCGATGAGCAGTTCTTC. The encoded protein is CASSLVGGTALDEQFF. This chain joins TRBV7-2 and TRBJ2-1; 7 bases line up with TRBD2. Germline CDR1 SGHTA, CDR2 FQGNSA. The length of the CDR3 is 16 residues. V was clipped by 1 base and J by 8 bases; unmatched bases: 11.

In its sample, this clonotype was seen a few times. V and J are TRBV7-6 and TRBJ1-1; D perhaps matches TRBD1 (5 bases). CDR1 is SGHVS and CDR2 is FNYEAQ in the germline V gene. V was trimmed by 4 bases and J by 0 bases, leaving 9 bases between them. CDR3 length: 14 residues. This chain's CDR3 is CASSSGQMNTEAFF. The DNA for the CDR3 is TGTGCCAGCAGCTCTGGACAAATGAACACTGAAGCTTTCTTT.

This clonotype has ten or more counts. The rearrangement links TRBV7-8 to TRBJ2-1; D gene unclear. Germline assignment: CDR1 SGHVS and CDR2 FQNEAQ. This CDR3 is 12 amino acids long. V shed 5 bases and J shed 7 bases, with 9 bases lying between them. CDR3 residues: CASSPLENEQFF. As DNA, the CDR3 is TGTGCCAGCAGCCCTCTTGAGAATGAGCAGTTCTTC.

The table lists this clonotype with many counts. This sequence joins TRBV20-1 and TRBJ2-1; 13 nucleotides align to TRBD2. CDR1 is DFQATT and CDR2 is SNEGSKA in the germline V gene (reference sequence). Trimming removed 5 bases from V and 2 bases from J; junction bases left unmatched: 9. This CDR3 spans 17 amino acids. Here the CDR3 DNA reads TGCAGTGCTGAGCACTGGACTAGCGGGGGCCCCTACAATGAGCAGTTCTTC. Translating it yields CSAEHWTSGGPYNEQFF.

At least ten counts were recorded for this clonotype. The chain joins TRBV7-3 to TRBJ2-5; 10 bases align to TRBD2. Germline V gene lookup returns CDR1 SGHTA and CDR2 FQGTGA. This CDR3 has 15 residues. With 5 bases clipped from V and 0 bases from J, the junction kept 3 bases outside the gene matches. As DNA, the CDR3 is TGTGCCAGCAGCCAAAGCGGGGGGGACCAAGAGACCCAGTACTTC. It translates to CASSQSGGDQETQYF.

The table lists this clonotype with many counts. The chain recombines TRBV24-1 with TRBJ2-6; D is possibly TRBD1 (7 bases). V shed 4 bases and J shed 1 base, with 10 bases lying between them. CDR1 is KGHDR, CDR2 SFDVKD, per germline. This CDR3 region has 16 residues. CDR3 sequence (DNA): TGTGCCACCAGTGACCCAGGGGGGTCTGGGGCCAACGTCCTGACTTTC. It yields the protein CATSDPGGSGANVLTF.

This clonotype appeared a few times. The rearrangement links TRBV5-1 to TRBJ1-5; D unclear. With 0 bases removed from V and 0 bases from J, the gap between germline ends came to 10 bases. Germline loops: CDR1 SGHRS, CDR2 YFSETQ. This CDR3 has 16 amino acids. The CDR3 loop reads CASSLGAGDSNQPQHF. The CDR3, as DNA: TGCGCCAGCAGCTTGGGGGCAGGCGATAGCAATCAGCCCCAGCATTTT.

This clonotype has just a few counts. The chain uses TRBV6-6 and TRBJ2-3; D is unresolved. Trimming took off 1 base at V and 2 bases at J, with 10 bases between the two ends. The CDR3 is made up of 15 amino acids. In germline, CDR1 is MNHNY, CDR2 SVGAGI (reference sequence). CDR3 sequence: CASSYFVGNTDTQYF. In DNA, the CDR3 is TGTGCCAGCAGTTACTTCGTCGGAAACACAGATACGCAGTATTTT.

The genes are TRBV4-1 and TRBJ2-7; D gene uncertain. The CDR3 runs 13 residues. Germline V gene lookup returns CDR1 MGHRA and CDR2 YSYEKL. Between the trimmed V and J ends, which lost 0 bases and 3 bases, there was a span of 6 bases. DNA for the CDR3: TGCGCCAGCAGCCAAGAGTCCCGCTACGAGCAGTACTTC. Its protein is CASSQESRYEQYF.

This clonotype was detected ten times or more. This rearrangement joins TRBV6-6 to TRBJ2-7; 8 bases are shared with TRBD2. Trimming cost V 2 bases and J 5 bases; bases outside gene matches: 5. The CDR3 is made up of 14 amino acids. Per the germline V gene, CDR1 is MNHNY and CDR2 is SVGAGI (reference sequence). CDR3 residues: CASSYGQGLDEQYF. The CDR3 DNA sequence: TGTGCCAGCAGTTACGGTCAGGGACTAGACGAGCAGTACTTC.

This clonotype was seen ten or more times. The chain combines TRBV12-3 or TRBV12-4 with TRBJ2-1; D call uncertain. Between the trimmed V and J ends, which lost 3 bases and 3 bases, there was a span of 9 bases. The CDR3 is 14 amino acids. CDR3 coding DNA: TGTGCCAGCAGTTTTAAGTACCACTACAATGAGCAGTTCTTC. The encoded protein is CASSFKYHYNEQFF.

This clonotype was observed at least ten times. The rearrangement joins TRBV7-8 to TRBJ2-3; weak D call: TRBD2 (6 bases). The CDR3 sequence is 15 residues long. Germline V gene data show CDR1 as SGHVS and CDR2 as FQNEAQ. V lost 5 bases and J lost 3, with 15 bases in between. The CDR3 spells CASSRRVAGTDTQYF. CDR3 coding DNA: TGTGCCAGCAGCCGGAGGGTGGCGGGGACAGATACGCAGTATTTT.

This clonotype came up many times. CDR3 protein: CASSLYGAVSTDTQYF. The CDR3 DNA is TGTGCCAGCAGCTTATATGGGGCGGTTTCGACAGATACGCAGTATTTT. The rearrangement uses TRBV7-9 and TRBJ2-3; perhaps TRBD1 as D (5 bases). In germline, CDR1 is SEHNR, CDR2 FQNEAQ (reference sequence). The CDR3 consists of 16 residues. V lost 2 bases to trimming and J lost 3 bases, with 15 bases between them. Full variable domain (rest looked up from reference TRBV7-9 and TRBJ2-3): DTGVSQNPRHKITKRGQNVTFRCDPISEHNRLYWYRQTLGQGPEFLTYFQNEAQLEKSRLLSDRFSAERPKGSFSTLEIQRTEQGDSAMYLCASSLYGAVSTDTQYFGPGTRLTVL.

In its sample, this clonotype was seen many times. The rearrangement links TRBV5-1 to TRBJ2-2; 8 bases line up with TRBD2. Germline values: CDR1 SGHRS, CDR2 YFSETQ. The V segment lost 4 bases and the J segment 3 bases; nucleotides outside the gene matches: 5. The CDR3 covers 15 residues. The CDR3 loop is CASSHLAGDTGELFF. Here the CDR3 DNA reads TGCGCCAGCAGCCACCTAGCGGGTGACACCGGGGAGCTGTTTTTT.

There are many counts of this clonotype. The V call is TRBV5-1, the J call TRBJ2-5; 11 bases align to TRBD2. V gave up 4 bases and J gave up 2 bases; unmatched junction bases: 4. This CDR3 is built from 15 residues. The V gene's germline CDR1 is SGHRS and CDR2 YFSETQ. The CDR3: CASSSRLAGQETQYF. CDR3 bases: TGCGCCAGCAGCAGTCGACTAGCGGGGCAAGAGACCCAGTACTTC.

Ten or more counts support this clonotype. CDR3 residues: CASSGTGDFSPLHF. The DNA for the CDR3 is TGTGCCAGCAGCGGGACAGGGGATTTTTCACCCCTCCACTTT. The chain combines TRBV28 with TRBJ1-6; TRBD1 matches 10 bases. Germline V lookup: CDR1 MDHEN, CDR2 SYDVKM. CDR3 size: 14 residues. V shed 6 bases and J 9 bases; nucleotides not matched to a gene: 5.